This T cell receptor beta chain is from a study of blood T cells in healthy people across ages. General study results and limits: Those diversity estimates obtained from one million T cells were thought to be underestimates. The recorded TCR beta diversity per million T cells decreased in a roughly linear manner with age. When set beside aged donors, long-lived donors presented more naive CD4+ cells and higher diversity.

V was pared by 0 bases and J by 5 bases, with 7 bases of the junction left unmatched. From germline, CDR1 is LGHNA and CDR2 YNFKEQ. CDR3 length: 16 residues. Whenever a sample was processed, at least 6 million PBMCs were isolated. This clonotype was observed many times. Its antigen is as yet unknown. Next came a second PCR, run for roughly 7 to 12 cycles, which used a sample-barcoded 5' primer along with a J-beta primer mix. One entry per CDR3 protein, called by TCRdb with MiXCR from the 5' RACE reads. This sample yields about 780,000 distinct CDR3 sequences, of which 35% to 50% are seen a single time; less than 20% belongs to the top ten.

Source material: blood. The receptor comes from an older man in good health. V and J are TRBV4-2 and TRBJ2-1, with 7 bases that match TRBD2. CDR3 region: CASSQEGTSADNEQFF. The DNA of the CDR3 is TGTGCCAGCAGCCAAGAAGGAACTAGCGCCGACAATGAGCAGTTCTTC.